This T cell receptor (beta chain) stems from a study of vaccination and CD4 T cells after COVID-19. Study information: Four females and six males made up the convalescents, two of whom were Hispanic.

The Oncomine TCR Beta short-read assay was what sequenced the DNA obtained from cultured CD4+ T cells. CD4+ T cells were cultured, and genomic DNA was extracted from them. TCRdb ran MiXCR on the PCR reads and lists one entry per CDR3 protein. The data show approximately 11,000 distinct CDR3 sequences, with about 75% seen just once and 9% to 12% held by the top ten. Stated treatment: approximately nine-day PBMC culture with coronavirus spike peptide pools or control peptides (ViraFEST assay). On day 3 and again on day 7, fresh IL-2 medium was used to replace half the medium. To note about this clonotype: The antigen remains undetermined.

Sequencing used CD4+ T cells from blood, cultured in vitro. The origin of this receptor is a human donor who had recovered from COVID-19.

The CDR3 protein is CASSLEGTGLNEQYF. CDR3 DNA: TGTGCCAGCAGCTTAGAAGGGACAGGGTTAAACGAGCAGTACTTC. The V and J genes are TRBV7-9 and TRBJ2-7; 9 bases fit TRBD1. V gave up 1 base and J gave up 5 bases; unmatched junction bases: 6. The CDR3 runs to 15 residues. The germline V gene encodes CDR1 SEHNR and CDR2 FQNEAQ (reference sequence).